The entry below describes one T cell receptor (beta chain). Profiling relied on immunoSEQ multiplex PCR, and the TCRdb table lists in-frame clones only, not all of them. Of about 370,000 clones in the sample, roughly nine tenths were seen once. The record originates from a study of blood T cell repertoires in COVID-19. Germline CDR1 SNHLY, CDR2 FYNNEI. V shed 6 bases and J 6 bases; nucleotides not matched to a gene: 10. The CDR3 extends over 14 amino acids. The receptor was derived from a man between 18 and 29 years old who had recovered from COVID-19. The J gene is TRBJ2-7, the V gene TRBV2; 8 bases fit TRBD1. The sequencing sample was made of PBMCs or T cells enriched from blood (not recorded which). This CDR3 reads CASRWTGSTGEQYF. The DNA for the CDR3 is TGTGCCAGCAGGTGGACAGGGTCAACGGGCGAGCAGTACTTC.